This T cell receptor (beta chain) was captured by sequencing in a study of blood T cells in healthy people across ages. Notes on the study in general: Diversity was estimated from one million T cells, and these estimates were considered underestimates.

With regard to this clonotype: The antigen remains unidentified.

Sample-barcoded 5' priming and a J-beta primer mix drove a second PCR of about 6 to 12 cycles. TCRdb re-analysed the 5' RACE reads in MiXCR, keeping a single row per CDR3 protein. In the table there are some 1.6 million distinct CDR3 sequences, roughly 32% of which are singletons. The V end was cut by 3 bases, the J end by 0 bases, with 13 bases between. This CDR3 comprises 15 residues. Germline V gene sequence: CDR1 GTSNPN, CDR2 SVGIG (reference sequence). The TCR sequence derives from a woman aged 25-40 years in good health. Material: blood. The V gene is TRBV30, the J gene TRBJ2-3; D call uncertain. This CDR3 reads CAWRNGASSTDTQYF. CDR3 in DNA: TGTGCCTGGAGGAACGGAGCGTCTAGCACAGATACGCAGTATTTT.